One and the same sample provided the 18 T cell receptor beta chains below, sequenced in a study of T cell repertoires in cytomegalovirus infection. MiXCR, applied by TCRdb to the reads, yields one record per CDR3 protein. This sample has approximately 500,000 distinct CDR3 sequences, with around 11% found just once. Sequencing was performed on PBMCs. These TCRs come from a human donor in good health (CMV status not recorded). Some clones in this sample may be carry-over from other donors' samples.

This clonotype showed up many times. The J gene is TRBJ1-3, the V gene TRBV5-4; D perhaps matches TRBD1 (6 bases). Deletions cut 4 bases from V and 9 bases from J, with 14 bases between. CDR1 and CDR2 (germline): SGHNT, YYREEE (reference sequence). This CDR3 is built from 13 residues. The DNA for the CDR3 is TGTGCCAGCAGCGCGGGACATCAGGGCACCATATATTTT. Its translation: CASSAGHQGTIYF.

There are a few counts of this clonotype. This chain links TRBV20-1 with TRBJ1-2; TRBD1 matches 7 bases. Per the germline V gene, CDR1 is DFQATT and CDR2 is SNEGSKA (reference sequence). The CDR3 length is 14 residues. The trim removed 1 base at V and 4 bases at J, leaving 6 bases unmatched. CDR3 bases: TGCAGTGCTAGAGGACAGGGAGAACCCTATGGCTACACCTTC. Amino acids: CSARGQGEPYGYTF.

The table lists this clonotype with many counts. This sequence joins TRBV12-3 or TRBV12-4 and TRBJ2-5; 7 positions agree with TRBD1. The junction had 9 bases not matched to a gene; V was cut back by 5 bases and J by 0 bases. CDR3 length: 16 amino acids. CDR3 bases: TGTGCCAGCAGTATACAGACAGGGCTTTACCAAGAGACCCAGTACTTC. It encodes CASSIQTGLYQETQYF.

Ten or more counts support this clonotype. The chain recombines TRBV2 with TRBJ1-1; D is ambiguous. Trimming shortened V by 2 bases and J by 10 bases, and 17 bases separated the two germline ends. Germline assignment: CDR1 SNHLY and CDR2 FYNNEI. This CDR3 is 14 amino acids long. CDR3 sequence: CASSESGSPESAFF. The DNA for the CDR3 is TGTGCCAGCAGTGAATCAGGCAGCCCGGAGTCAGCTTTCTTT. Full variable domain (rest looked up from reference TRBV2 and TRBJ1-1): EPEVTQTPSHQVTQMGQEVILRCVPISNHLYFYWYRQILGQKVEFLVSFYNNEISEKSEIFDDQFSVERPDGSNFTLKIRSTKLEDSAMYFCASSESGSPESAFFGQGTRLTVV.

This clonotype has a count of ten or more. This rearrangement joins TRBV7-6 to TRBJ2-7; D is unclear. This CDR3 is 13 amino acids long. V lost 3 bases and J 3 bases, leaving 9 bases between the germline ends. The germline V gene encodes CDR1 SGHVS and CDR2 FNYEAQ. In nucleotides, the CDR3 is TGTGCCAGCAGCTTGATTGACGGCTACGAGCAGTACTTC. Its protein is CASSLIDGYEQYF.

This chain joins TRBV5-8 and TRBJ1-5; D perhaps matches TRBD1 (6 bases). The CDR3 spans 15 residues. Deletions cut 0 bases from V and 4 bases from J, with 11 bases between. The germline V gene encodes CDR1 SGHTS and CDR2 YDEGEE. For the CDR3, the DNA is TGTGCCAGCAGCTTGGGTGGGGGCGTAAATCAGCCCCAGCATTTT. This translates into CASSLGGGVNQPQHF. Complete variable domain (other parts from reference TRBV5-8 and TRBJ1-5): EAGVTQSPTHLIKTRGQQATLRCSPISGHTSVYWYQQALGLGLQFLLWYDEGEERNRGNFPPRFSGRQFPNYSSELNVNALELEDSALYLCASSLGGGVNQPQHFGDGTRLSIL.

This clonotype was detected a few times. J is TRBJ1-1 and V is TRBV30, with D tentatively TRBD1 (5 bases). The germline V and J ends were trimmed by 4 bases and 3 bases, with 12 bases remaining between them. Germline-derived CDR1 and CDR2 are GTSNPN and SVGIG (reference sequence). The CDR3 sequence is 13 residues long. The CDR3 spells CAWTPTGDTEAFF. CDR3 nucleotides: TGTGCCTGGACTCCTACAGGAGACACTGAAGCTTTCTTT.

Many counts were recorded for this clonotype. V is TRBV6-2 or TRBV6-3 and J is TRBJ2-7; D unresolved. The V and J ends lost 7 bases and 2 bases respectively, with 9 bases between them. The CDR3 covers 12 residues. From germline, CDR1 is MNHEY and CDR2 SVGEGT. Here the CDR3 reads CASTDETYEQYF. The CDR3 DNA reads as TGTGCCAGCACGGACGAGACCTACGAGCAGTACTTC.

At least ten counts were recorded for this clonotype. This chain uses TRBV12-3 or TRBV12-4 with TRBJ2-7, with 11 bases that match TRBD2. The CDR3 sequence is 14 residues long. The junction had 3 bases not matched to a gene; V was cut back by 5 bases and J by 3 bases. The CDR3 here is CASSLTSGNYEQYF. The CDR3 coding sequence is TGTGCCAGCAGTCTGACTAGCGGGAACTACGAGCAGTACTTC.

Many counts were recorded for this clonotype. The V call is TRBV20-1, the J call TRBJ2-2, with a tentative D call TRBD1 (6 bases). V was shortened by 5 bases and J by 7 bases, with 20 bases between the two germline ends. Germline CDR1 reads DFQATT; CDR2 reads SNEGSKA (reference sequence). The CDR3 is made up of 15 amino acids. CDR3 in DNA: TGCAGTGCTTCATCGTCCGGACAGATGGGCGGGGAGCTGTTTTTT. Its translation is CSASSSGQMGGELFF.

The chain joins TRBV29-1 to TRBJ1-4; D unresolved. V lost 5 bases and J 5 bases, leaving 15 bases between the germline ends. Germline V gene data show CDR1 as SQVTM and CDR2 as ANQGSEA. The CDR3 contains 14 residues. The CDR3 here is CSVKRPVENEKLFF. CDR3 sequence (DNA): TGCAGCGTTAAGAGGCCGGTAGAAAATGAAAAACTGTTTTTT.

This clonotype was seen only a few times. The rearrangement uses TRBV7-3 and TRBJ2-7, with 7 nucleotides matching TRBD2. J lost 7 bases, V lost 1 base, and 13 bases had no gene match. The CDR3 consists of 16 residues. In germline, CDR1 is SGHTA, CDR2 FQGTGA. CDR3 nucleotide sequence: TGTGCCAGCAGCTTAAGTGGATGGGGCGGGAGCGAGGAGCAGTACTTC. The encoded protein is CASSLSGWGGSEEQYF.

The DNA for the CDR3 is TGCAGCGTGCCGACTAGCGGGAAGGGGGAGACCCAGTACTTC. As protein: CSVPTSGKGETQYF. This sequence joins TRBV29-1 and TRBJ2-5; 11 bases fit TRBD2. The J segment lost 5 bases and the V segment lost 6 bases, leaving 8 bases of the junction unmatched. The length of the CDR3 is 14 residues. Germline CDR1 reads SQVTM; CDR2 reads ANQGSEA. Variable domain in full (rest from reference TRBV29-1 and TRBJ2-5): SAVISQKPSRDICQRGTSLTIQCQVDSQVTMMFWYRQQPGQSLTLIATANQGSEATYESGFVIDKFPISRPNLTFSTLTVSNMSPEDSSIYLCSVPTSGKGETQYFGPGTRLLVL.

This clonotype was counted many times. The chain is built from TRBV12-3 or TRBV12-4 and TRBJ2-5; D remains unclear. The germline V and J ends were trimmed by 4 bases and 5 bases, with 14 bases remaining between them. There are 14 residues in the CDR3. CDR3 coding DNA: TGTGCCAGCAGTTATCTATCTTTGGAGGAGACCCAGTACTTC. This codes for CASSYLSLEETQYF.

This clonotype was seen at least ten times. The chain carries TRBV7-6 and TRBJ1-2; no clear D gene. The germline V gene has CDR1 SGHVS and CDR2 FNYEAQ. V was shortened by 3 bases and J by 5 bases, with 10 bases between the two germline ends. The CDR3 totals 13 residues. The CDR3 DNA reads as TGTGCCAGCAGCTTGCTCAAGGGATATGGCTACACCTTC. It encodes CASSLLKGYGYTF. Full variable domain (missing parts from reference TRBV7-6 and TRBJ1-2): GAGVSQSPRYKVTKRGQDVALRCDPISGHVSLYWYRQALGQGPEFLTYFNYEAQQDKSGLPNDRFSAERPEGSISTLTIQRTEQRDSAMYRCASSLLKGYGYTFGSGTRLTVV.

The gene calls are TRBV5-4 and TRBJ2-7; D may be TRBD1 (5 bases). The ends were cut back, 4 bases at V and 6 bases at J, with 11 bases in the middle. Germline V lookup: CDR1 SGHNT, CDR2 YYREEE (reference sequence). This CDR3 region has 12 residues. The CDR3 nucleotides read TGTGCCAGCAGCCCCAGCAGGGCCGAGCAGTACTTC. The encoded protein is CASSPSRAEQYF.

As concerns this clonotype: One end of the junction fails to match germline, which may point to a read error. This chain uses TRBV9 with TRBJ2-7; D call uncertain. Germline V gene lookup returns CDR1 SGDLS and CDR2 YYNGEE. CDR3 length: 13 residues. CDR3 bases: TGTGCCCGCAGCGTCATTGACTTCGACGAGCAGTACTTC. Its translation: CARSVIDFDEQYF.

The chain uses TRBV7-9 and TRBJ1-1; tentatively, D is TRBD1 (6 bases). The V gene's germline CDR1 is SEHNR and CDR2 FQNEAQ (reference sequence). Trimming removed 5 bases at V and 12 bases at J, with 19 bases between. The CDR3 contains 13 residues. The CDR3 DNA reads TGTGCCAGCAGCCTGGACAGCCCGGGCTGGACTTTCTTT. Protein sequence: CASSLDSPGWTFF.